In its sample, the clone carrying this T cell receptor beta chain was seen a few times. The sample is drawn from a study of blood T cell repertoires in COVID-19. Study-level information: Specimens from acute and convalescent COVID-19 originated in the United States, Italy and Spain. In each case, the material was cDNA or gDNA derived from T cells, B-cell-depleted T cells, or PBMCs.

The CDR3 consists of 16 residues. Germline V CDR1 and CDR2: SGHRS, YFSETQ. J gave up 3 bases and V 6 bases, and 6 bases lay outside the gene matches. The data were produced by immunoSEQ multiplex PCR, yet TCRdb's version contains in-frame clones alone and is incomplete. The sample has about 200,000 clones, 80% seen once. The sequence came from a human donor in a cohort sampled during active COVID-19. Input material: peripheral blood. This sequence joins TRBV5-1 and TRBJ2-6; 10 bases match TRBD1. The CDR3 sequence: CASNPGTGDGANVLTF. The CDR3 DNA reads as TGCGCCAGCAACCCCGGGACAGGGGATGGGGCCAACGTCCTGACTTTC.